This TCR beta chain was identified in a study of technical replicates of blood from several donors. Repertoires were generated with immunoSEQ multiplex PCR, while TCRdb's copy carries only in-frame clones and drops some. Here the sample spans more than 70,000 clones, roughly 96% being singletons. The CDR3 extends over 16 amino acids. Germline values: CDR1 MNHEY, CDR2 SMNVEV (reference sequence). J was trimmed by 4 bases and V by 6 bases; bases with no gene match: 5. The sequencing input was T cells isolated from PBMCs. This sequence joins TRBV27 and TRBJ2-5; 16 bases line up with TRBD2. This TCR was recovered from a human donor in good health. The CDR3 protein is CASSPGLAGGVETQYF. CDR3 sequence (DNA): TGTGCCAGCAGCCCGGGACTAGCGGGAGGGGTAGAGACCCAGTACTTC.